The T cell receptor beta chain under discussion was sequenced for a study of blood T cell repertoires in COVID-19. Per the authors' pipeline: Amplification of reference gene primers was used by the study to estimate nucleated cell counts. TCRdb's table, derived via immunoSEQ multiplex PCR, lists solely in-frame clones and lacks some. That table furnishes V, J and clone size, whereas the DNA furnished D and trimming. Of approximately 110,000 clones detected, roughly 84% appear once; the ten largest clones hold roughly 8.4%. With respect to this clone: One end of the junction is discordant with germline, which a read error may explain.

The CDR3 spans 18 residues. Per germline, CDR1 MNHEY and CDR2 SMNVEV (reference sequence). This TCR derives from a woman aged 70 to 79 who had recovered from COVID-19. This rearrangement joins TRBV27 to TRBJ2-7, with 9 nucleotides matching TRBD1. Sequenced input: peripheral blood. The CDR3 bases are TGTGCCAGCAGTTTATATGGCACCCGGGACAGGGTTGCTTACGAGCAGTGCTTC. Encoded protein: CASSLYGTRDRVAYEQCF.